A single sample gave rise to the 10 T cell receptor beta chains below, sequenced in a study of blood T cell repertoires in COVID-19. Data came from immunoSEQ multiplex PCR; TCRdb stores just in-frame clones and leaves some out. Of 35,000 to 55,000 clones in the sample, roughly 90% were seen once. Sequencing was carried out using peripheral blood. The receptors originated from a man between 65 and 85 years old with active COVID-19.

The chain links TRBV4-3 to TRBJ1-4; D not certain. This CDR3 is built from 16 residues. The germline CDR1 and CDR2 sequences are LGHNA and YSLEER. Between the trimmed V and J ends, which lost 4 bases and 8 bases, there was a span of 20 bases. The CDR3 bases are TGCGCCAGCAGCCCGAGAGCTGCGGGTCAAGGGGAAAAACTGTTTTTT. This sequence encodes CASSPRAAGQGEKLFF.

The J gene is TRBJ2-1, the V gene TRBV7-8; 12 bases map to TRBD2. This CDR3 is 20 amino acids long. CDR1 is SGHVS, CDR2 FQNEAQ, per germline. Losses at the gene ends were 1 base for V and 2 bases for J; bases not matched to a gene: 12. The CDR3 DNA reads TGTGCCAGCAGCTTAGGGCAGGGTTTCGGACTAGCGGGAACCTACAATGAGCAGTTCTTC. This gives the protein CASSLGQGFGLAGTYNEQFF.

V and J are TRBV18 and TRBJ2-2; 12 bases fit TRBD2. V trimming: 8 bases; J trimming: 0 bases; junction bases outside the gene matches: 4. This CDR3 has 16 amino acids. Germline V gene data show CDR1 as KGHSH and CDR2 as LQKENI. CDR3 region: CASALAGGSNTGELFF. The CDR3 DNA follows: TGTGCCAGCGCACTAGCGGGGGGCTCGAACACCGGGGAGCTGTTTTTT.

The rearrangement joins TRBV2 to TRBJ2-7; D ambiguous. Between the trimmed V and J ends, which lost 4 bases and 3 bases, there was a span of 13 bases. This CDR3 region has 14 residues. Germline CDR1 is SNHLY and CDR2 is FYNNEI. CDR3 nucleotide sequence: TGTGCCAGCAGTGGAAGAGTCAGAGGCTACGAGCAGTACTTC. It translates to CASSGRVRGYEQYF.

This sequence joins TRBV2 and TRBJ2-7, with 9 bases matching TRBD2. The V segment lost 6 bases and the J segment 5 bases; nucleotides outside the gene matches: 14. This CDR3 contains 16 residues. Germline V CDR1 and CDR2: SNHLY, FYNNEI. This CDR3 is CASRGRSGRPSDEQYF. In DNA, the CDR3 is TGTGCCAGCAGGGGGAGAAGCGGGAGGCCTTCGGACGAGCAGTACTTC.

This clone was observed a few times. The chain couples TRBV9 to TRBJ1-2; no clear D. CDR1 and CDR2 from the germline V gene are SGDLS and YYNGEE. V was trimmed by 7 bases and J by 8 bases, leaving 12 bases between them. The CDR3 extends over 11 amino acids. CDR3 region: CASPGSYGYTF. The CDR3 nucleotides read TGTGCCAGCCCCGGGAGTTACGGCTACACCTTC.

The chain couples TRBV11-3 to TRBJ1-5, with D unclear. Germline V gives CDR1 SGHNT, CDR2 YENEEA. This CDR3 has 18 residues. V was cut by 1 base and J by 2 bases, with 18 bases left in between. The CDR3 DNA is TGTGCCAGCAGCTTAGGCAGGTACCAATTTTATGGCAATCAGCCCCAGCATTTT. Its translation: CASSLGRYQFYGNQPQHF.

CDR3: CASSGLAGAYNEQFF. The CDR3 DNA sequence: TGTGCCAGCAGTGGACTAGCGGGAGCCTACAATGAGCAGTTCTTC. The chain joins TRBV6-2 or TRBV6-3 to TRBJ2-1, with 13 nucleotides matching TRBD2. This CDR3 comprises 15 residues. V dropped 5 bases and J dropped 2; count of bases not matched to a gene: 0. Looked up from germline, CDR1 is MNHEY and CDR2 is SVGEGT.

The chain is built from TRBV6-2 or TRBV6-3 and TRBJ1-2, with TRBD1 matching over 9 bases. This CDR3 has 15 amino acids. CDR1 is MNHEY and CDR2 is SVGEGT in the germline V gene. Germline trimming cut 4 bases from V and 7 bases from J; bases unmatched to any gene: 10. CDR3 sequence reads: CASSSTGTGMSGYTF. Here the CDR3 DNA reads TGTGCCAGCAGTTCGACTGGGACAGGGATGAGTGGCTACACCTTC.

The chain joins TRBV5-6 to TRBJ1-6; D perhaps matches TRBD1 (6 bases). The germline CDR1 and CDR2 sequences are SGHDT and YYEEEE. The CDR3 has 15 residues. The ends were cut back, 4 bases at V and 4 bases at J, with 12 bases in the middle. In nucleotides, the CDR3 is TGTGCCAGCAGCGCGAGGGGGTCTTATAATTCACCCCTCCACTTT. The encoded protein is CASSARGSYNSPLHF.